This T cell receptor (beta chain) was documented in a study of glioma-infiltrating T cells. General study findings and limits: Non-neoplastic patients had below-expected tissue-blood divergence, while all gliomas exceeded expectation.

The sample holds a few counts of this clonotype. Its antigen remains unidentified. J lost 9 bases, V lost 5 bases, and 14 bases had no gene match. Per the germline V gene, CDR1 is MNHNS and CDR2 is SASEGT. The CDR3 covers 16 residues. Using RNA template, CDR3s of TCR alpha and beta were amplified with iRepertoire arm-PCR. TCRdb recomputed calls from the multiplex PCR reads with MiXCR, one row per CDR3 protein. The table includes approximately 400,000 distinct CDR3 sequences, approximately 42% detected once. The TCR was taken from a human donor with low-grade glioma or glioblastoma, undergoing nonglioma brain surgery, or in good health (not recorded which). The chain joins TRBV6-1 to TRBJ2-1, with 9 positions matching TRBD2. Source material: glioma tissue, nonneoplastic brain tissue, or PBMCs (not recorded which). The CDR3 here is CASSPRAGGPEGEQFF. The DNA of the CDR3 is TGTGCCAGCAGTCCGCGGGCGGGAGGGCCGGAGGGTGAGCAGTTCTTC.